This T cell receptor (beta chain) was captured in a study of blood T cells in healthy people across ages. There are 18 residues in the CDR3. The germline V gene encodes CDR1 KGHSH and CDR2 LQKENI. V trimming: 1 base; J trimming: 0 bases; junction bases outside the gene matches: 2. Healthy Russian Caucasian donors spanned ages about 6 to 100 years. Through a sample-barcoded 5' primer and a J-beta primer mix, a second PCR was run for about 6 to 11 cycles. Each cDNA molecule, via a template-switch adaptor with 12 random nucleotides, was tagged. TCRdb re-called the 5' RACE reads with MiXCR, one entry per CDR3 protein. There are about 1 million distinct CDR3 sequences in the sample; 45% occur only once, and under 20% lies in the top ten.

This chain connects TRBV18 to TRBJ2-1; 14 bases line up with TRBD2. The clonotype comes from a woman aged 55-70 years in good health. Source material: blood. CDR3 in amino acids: CASSPRTSGGSSYNEQFF. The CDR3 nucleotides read TGTGCCAGCTCACCACGGACTAGCGGGGGGAGCTCCTACAATGAGCAGTTCTTC.